Each of the 18 T cell receptor beta chains below was sequenced from the same sample in a study of post-analysis software for immune sequencing data. Broader study findings: About five TRBV segments, including TRBV5-6, TRBV5-1 and TRBV20-1, were more frequent in patients than controls.

The TCR beta cDNA libraries contained unique molecular identifiers. TCRdb re-analysed the PCR reads in MiXCR, keeping a single row per CDR3 protein. The sample lists some 240,000 distinct CDR3 sequences, about 40% occurring once. For these receptors, no antigen is known. The specimen was blood. These receptors all stem from a girl aged 5-17 years with multiple sclerosis.

This chain links TRBV2 with TRBJ2-7; weak D call: TRBD1 (6 bases). This CDR3 region has 14 residues. The V gene lost 4 bases and the J gene lost 2 bases, with 12 bases spanning the gap. Germline V gene sequence: CDR1 SNHLY, CDR2 FYNNEI. Written as DNA, the CDR3 is TGTGCCAGCAGTGCGGACAGAAAAACCTACGAGCAGTACTTC. Translating it yields CASSADRKTYEQYF.

This clonotype has ten or more counts. V is TRBV29-1 and J is TRBJ2-5; tentatively, D is TRBD1 (5 bases). The CDR3 covers 14 residues. Germline CDR1 and CDR2: SQVTM and ANQGSEA. V lost 4 bases to trimming and J lost 2 bases, with 14 bases between them. CDR3 coding DNA: TGCAGCGTTGTCCAGCAGGGTCGTCAAGAGACCCAGTACTTC. This translates into CSVVQQGRQETQYF.

This clonotype was picked up many times. The chain combines TRBV6-6 with TRBJ2-5; D is unresolved. The CDR3 has 14 residues. V gave up 0 bases and J gave up 2 bases, with 7 bases separating them. The germline gives CDR1 MNHNY, CDR2 SVGAGI (reference sequence). The CDR3 DNA follows: TGTGCCAGCAGTTACTCGGCTATTCAAGAGACCCAGTACTTC. Translating gives CASSYSAIQETQYF.

This clonotype was seen many times. This rearrangement joins TRBV29-1 to TRBJ2-3; D ambiguous. Trimming removed 4 bases from V and 1 base from J, with 3 bases in between. CDR3 length: 11 residues. The V gene's germline CDR1 is SQVTM and CDR2 ANQGSEA. The CDR3 loop is CSVGRTDTQYF. Here the CDR3 DNA reads TGCAGCGTTGGGCGCACAGATACGCAGTATTTT.

As regards this clonotype: Given a much more abundant clone one base away, this may be a read error. The chain employs TRBV15 and TRBJ1-5; D remains unclear. This CDR3 contains 16 residues. In germline, CDR1 is LNHNV, CDR2 YYDKDF (reference sequence). Deletions cut 0 bases from V and 0 bases from J, with 9 bases between. CDR3 DNA: TGTGCCACCAGCAGAGAGCCTGGAGTTAGCAATCAGCCCCAGCATTTT. This encodes CATSREPGVSNQPQHF.

This clonotype appeared once. This could be a read error, since a much larger clone is one nucleotide away. The CDR3 spells CAGSPGVPDTDTQYF. CDR3 nucleotide sequence: TGTGCCGGCAGCCCGGGGGTTCCCGACACAGATACGCAGTATTTT. This chain joins TRBV7-7 and TRBJ2-3; possible D gene TRBD2, 6 bases. Germline CDR1 reads SSHAT; CDR2 reads FNYEAQ (reference sequence). CDR3 length: 15 residues. Together with reference TRBV7-7 and TRBJ2-3, the CDR3 gives the full variable domain: GAGVSQSPRYKVTKRGQDVTLRCDPISSHATLYWYQQALGQGPEFLTYFNYEAQPDKSGLPSDRFSAERPEGSISTLTIQRTEQRDSAMYRCAGSPGVPDTDTQYFGPGTRLTVL.

In this sample, this clonotype turned up many times. The CDR3 DNA is TGCAGTGCTAGCCCCGATAACTATGGCTACACCTTC. Encoded protein: CSASPDNYGYTF. The chain joins TRBV20-1 to TRBJ1-2, with D unclear. V was cut by 3 bases and J by 1 base, with 6 bases left in between. Germline-derived CDR1 and CDR2 are DFQATT and SNEGSKA (reference sequence). The CDR3 loop spans 12 amino acids.

This rearrangement joins TRBV24-1 to TRBJ2-3, with 12 bases that match TRBD1. The CDR3 is 16 amino acids. Trimming cost V 4 bases and J 4 bases; bases outside gene matches: 5. Per the germline V gene, CDR1 is KGHDR and CDR2 is SFDVKD. Written as DNA, the CDR3 is TGTGCCACCAGTGAATCCGGGACAGGGGGCCCAGATACGCAGTATTTT. It translates to CATSESGTGGPDTQYF.

This clonotype was seen many times. The chain has TRBV7-2 and TRBJ2-5, with D possibly being TRBD2 (5 bases). CDR1 and CDR2 (germline): SGHTA, FQGNSA. CDR3 length equals 18 residues. V dropped 0 bases and J dropped 2 bases, with 19 bases sitting between them. This CDR3 reads CASSLARTPQTSQETQYF. The DNA for the CDR3 is TGTGCCAGCAGCTTAGCTAGGACTCCGCAAACCTCTCAAGAGACCCAGTACTTC.

The chain uses TRBV5-1 and TRBJ2-5; 8 bases map to TRBD2. V trimming: 0 bases; J trimming: 2 bases; junction bases outside the gene matches: 3. The CDR3 has 15 amino acids. Germline CDR1 reads SGHRS; CDR2 reads YFSETQ. CDR3 in DNA: TGCGCCAGCAGCTTGGAGGTAGCGGGGCAAGAGACCCAGTACTTC. This encodes CASSLEVAGQETQYF.

The table lists this clonotype with a few counts. V usage is TRBV6-5 and J usage is TRBJ2-4; D perhaps matches TRBD1 (5 bases). Between the trimmed V and J ends, which lost 0 bases and 13 bases, there was a span of 19 bases. The length of the CDR3 is 15 residues. Germline V lookup: CDR1 MNHEY, CDR2 SVGAGI. The CDR3 region has the DNA TGTGCCAGCAGTTACTCGGTCAACGACCTACAGGAGCAGTACTTC. Translated, it gives CASSYSVNDLQEQYF.

This clonotype has a count of ten or more. The genes are TRBV20-1 and TRBJ2-5; D gene ambiguous. V dropped 0 bases and J dropped 5 bases, with 10 bases sitting between them. CDR1 DFQATT and CDR2 SNEGSKA come from the germline V gene (reference sequence). The CDR3 extends over 13 amino acids. The CDR3, as DNA: TGCAGTGCTAGAGATGGTTTGAAGGAGACCCAGTACTTC. It is translated as CSARDGLKETQYF.

V and J are TRBV6-5 and TRBJ1-6; D not certain. CDR1 and CDR2 (germline): MNHEY, SVGAGI. The CDR3 sequence is 16 residues long. V shed 0 bases and J shed 6 bases, with 12 bases lying between them. CDR3 region: CASSYSTREGNSPLHF. In DNA form, the CDR3 reads TGTGCCAGCAGTTACTCGACGCGTGAGGGTAATTCACCCCTCCACTTT.

This clonotype came up once. The chain couples TRBV4-2 to TRBJ2-3; tentatively, D is TRBD1 or TRBD2 (5 bases each). Trimming cost V 0 bases and J 4 bases, with 11 bases left between them. This CDR3 is 15 amino acids long. CDR1 is LGHNA, CDR2 YNFKEQ, per germline. The CDR3 loop is CASSQERSGPDTQYF. CDR3 sequence (DNA): TGTGCCAGCAGCCAAGAGAGGTCGGGGCCAGATACGCAGTATTTT.

Remarks on this clonotype: A much larger clone is a single base away; this may be a read error. The V gene is TRBV4-1, the J gene TRBJ2-1, with 12 bases lining up with TRBD2. CDR3 length equals 20 residues. Germline values: CDR1 MGHRA, CDR2 YSYEKL. CDR3 amino acids: CASSQDRVLAGGSSCNEQFF. In DNA, the CDR3 is TGCGCCAGCAGCCAAGATAGGGTACTAGCGGGGGGATCCTCCTGCAATGAGCAGTTCTTC.

Many counts were recorded for this clonotype. The chain carries TRBV29-1 and TRBJ2-1; no reliable D call. This CDR3 spans 12 amino acids. In germline, CDR1 is SQVTM, CDR2 ANQGSEA. The CDR3 DNA follows: TGCACCGCGACACCAACCTACAATGAGCAGTTCTTC. It specifies CTATPTYNEQFF.

Many counts were recorded for this clonotype. The chain is built from TRBV5-1 and TRBJ2-1; D not resolved. The CDR3 is 13 residues long. V was shortened by 1 base and J by 9 bases, with 11 bases between the two germline ends. CDR1 is SGHRS, CDR2 YFSETQ, per germline. CDR3 region: CASSLRRGTEQFF. The CDR3 DNA reads TGCGCCAGCAGCTTGAGACGCGGTACTGAGCAGTTCTTC.

A few counts support this clonotype. This sequence may be a read error, since a much larger clone differs from it by one base. The chain combines TRBV12-3 or TRBV12-4 with TRBJ2-3, with 8 bases identical to TRBD2. This CDR3 contains 14 residues. CDR3 amino acids: CASSSSGIADAQYF. For the CDR3, the DNA is TGTGCCAGCAGCAGTAGCGGGATCGCAGATGCGCAGTATTTT.